The following is a T cell receptor beta chain sequence with its context. Its matching antigen is unknown. Losses at the gene ends were 3 bases for V and 1 base for J; bases not matched to a gene: 19. This CDR3 comprises 20 residues. Germline V gives CDR1 PRHDT, CDR2 FYEKMQ (reference sequence). In the PCR, 60 Vbeta and 13 Jbeta primers were used. Using immunoSEQ multiplex PCR, the repertoire was profiled, and TCRdb retains in-frame clones only, with some absent. This table holds roughly 150,000 clones, approximately 78% found once. The data stem from a study of cytomegalovirus exposure and HLA in healthy donors. Study-wide results and caveats: In a later analysis, TCR beta V- and J-gene trimming was associated with a missense DCLRE1C variant. Reports indicate that TCR beta sequences accurately predicted the HLA-A and HLA-B alleles of most subjects.

The sequencing sample was made of PBMCs. This clonotype originated in a male donor in good health and CMV-seronegative. The chain is built from TRBV13 and TRBJ2-3; TRBD2 aligns across 7 bases. The CDR3 sequence: CASSFIAGPGPPRGTDTQYF. As DNA, the CDR3 is TGTGCCAGCAGCTTCATAGCGGGTCCCGGCCCCCCTAGGGGCACAGATACGCAGTATTTT.